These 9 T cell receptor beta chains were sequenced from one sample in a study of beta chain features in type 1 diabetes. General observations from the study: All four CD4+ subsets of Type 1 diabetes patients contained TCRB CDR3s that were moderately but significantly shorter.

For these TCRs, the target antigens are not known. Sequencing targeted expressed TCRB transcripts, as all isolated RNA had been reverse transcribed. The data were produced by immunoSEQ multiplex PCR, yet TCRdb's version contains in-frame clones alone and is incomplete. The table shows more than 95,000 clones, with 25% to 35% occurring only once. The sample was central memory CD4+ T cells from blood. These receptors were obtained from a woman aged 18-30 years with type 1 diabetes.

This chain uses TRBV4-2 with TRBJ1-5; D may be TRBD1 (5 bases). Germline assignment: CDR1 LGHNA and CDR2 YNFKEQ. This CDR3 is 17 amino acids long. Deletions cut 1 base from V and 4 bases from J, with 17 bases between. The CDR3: CASSQVTLGGANQPQHF. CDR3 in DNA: TGTGCCAGCAGCCAAGTCACCTTGGGAGGGGCTAATCAGCCCCAGCATTTT.

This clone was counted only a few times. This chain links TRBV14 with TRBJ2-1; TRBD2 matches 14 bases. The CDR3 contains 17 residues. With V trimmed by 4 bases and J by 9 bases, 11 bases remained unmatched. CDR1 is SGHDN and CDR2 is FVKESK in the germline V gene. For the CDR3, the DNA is TGTGCCAGCAGCCGATTCAAGACTAGCGGGAGGGCCGGTGAGCAGTTCTTC. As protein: CASSRFKTSGRAGEQFF.

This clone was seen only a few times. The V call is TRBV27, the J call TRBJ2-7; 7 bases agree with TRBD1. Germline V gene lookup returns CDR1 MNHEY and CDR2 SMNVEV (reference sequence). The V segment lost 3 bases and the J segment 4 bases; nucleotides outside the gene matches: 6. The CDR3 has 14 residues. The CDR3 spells CASSFHRGQYEQYF. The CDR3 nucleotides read TGTGCCAGCAGTTTTCACAGGGGCCAATACGAGCAGTACTTC.

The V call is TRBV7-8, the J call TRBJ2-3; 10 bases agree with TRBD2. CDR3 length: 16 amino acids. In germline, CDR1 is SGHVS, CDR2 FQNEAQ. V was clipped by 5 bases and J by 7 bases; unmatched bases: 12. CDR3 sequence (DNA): TGTGCCAGCAGCCCCAGGGCTAGCGGGAGTTCCCATACGCAGTATTTT. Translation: CASSPRASGSSHTQYF.

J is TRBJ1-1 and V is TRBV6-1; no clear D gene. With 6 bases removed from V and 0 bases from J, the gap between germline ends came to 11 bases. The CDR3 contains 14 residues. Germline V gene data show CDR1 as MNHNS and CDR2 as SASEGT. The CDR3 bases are TGTGCCAGCAGAACAGATCTCATGAACACTGAAGCTTTCTTT. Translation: CASRTDLMNTEAFF.

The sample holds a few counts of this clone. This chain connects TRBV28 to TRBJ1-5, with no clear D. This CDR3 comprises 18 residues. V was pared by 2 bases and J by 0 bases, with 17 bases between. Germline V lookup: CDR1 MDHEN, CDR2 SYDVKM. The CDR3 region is CASSLPGGGPYSNQPQHF. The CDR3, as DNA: TGTGCCAGCAGTTTACCGGGAGGTGGGCCCTATAGCAATCAGCCCCAGCATTTT.

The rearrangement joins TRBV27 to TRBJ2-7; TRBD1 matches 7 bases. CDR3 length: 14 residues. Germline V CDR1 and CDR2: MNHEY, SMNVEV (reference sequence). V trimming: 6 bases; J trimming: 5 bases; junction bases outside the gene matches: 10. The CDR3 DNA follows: TGTGCCAGCAGGGCCGGGACAGCCCTCAACGAGCAGTACGTC. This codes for CASRAGTALNEQYV.

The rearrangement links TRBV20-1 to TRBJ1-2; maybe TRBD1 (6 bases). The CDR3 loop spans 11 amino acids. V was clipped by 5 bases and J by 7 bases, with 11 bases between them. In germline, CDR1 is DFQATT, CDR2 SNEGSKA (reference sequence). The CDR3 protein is CSASGTTGYTF. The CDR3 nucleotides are TGCAGTGCTTCCGGGACAACTGGCTACACCTTC.

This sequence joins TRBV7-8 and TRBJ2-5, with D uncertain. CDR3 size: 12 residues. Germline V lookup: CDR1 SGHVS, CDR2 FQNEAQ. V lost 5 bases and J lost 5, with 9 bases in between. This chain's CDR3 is CASSPTPETQYF. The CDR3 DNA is TGTGCCAGCAGCCCCACACCGGAGACCCAGTACTTC.